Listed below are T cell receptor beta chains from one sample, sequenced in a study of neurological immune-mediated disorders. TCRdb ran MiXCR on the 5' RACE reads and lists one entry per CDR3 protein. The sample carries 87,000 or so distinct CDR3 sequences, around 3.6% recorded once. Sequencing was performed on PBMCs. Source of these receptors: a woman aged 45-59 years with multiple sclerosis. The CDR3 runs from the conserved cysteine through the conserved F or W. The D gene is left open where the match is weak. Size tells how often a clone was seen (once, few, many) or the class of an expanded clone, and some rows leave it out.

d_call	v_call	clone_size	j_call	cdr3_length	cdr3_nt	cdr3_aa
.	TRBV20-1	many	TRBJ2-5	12	TGCAGTGCTAGAAGTCAAGAAGAGACCCAGTACTTC	CSARSQEETQYF
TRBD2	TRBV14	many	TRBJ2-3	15	TGTGCCAGCAGCCCACTAGCGGACTTCACAGATACGCAGTATTTT	CASSPLADFTDTQYF
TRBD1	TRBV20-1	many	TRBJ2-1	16	TGCAGTGCTAGAGTGCCCCCGGGACAGGGGGCAAATGAGCAGTTCTTC	CSARVPPGQGANEQFF
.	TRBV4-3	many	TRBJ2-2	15	TGCGCCAGCAGCCAAGACCAGGGGAGGGACGGGGAGCTGTTTTTT	CASSQDQGRDGELFF
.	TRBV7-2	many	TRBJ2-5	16	TGTGCCAGCAGCAACCCAAGGGGTAGCGGCCAAGAGACCCAGTACTTC	CASSNPRGSGQETQYF
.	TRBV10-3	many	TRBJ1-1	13	TGTGCCATCAGTGACTTGGAGGTACCAGAAGCTTTCTTT	CAISDLEVPEAFF
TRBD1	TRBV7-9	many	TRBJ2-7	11	TGTGCCAGCAACGACAGGGGTGAGCAGTACTTC	CASNDRGEQYF
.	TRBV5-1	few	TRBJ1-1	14	TGCGCCAGCAGCCTATCTGACGGGAGGGCTGAAGCTTTCTTT	CASSLSDGRAEAFF
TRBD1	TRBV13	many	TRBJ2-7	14	TGTGCCAGCAGCCTTGGGACAGGGGGCCACGAGCAGTACTTC	CASSLGTGGHEQYF
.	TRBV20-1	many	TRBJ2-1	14	TGCAGTGCTAGAGGACTAGAAGTGATGGCTGAGCAGTTCTTC	CSARGLEVMAEQFF
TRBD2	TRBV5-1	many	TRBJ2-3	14	TGCGCCAGCAGCCTCATAGCGGGGACAGATACGCAGTATTTT	CASSLIAGTDTQYF
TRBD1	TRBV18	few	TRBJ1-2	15	TGTGCCAGCTCGCCAATTGAATATCGGGAGGGGGCTTTACCCTTC	CASSPIEYREGALPF
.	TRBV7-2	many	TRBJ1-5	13	TGTGCCAGCAGCTTAAAGCTGAATCAGCCCCAGCATTTT	CASSLKLNQPQHF
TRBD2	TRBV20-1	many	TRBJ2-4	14	TGCAGTGCCATTACTAGCGGGGGGAAAAACATTCAGTACTTC	CSAITSGGKNIQYF
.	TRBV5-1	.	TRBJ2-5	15	TGCGAACGGACGCTGACTAGATCTCTCCAAGAGACCCAGTACTTC	CERTLTRSLQETQYF